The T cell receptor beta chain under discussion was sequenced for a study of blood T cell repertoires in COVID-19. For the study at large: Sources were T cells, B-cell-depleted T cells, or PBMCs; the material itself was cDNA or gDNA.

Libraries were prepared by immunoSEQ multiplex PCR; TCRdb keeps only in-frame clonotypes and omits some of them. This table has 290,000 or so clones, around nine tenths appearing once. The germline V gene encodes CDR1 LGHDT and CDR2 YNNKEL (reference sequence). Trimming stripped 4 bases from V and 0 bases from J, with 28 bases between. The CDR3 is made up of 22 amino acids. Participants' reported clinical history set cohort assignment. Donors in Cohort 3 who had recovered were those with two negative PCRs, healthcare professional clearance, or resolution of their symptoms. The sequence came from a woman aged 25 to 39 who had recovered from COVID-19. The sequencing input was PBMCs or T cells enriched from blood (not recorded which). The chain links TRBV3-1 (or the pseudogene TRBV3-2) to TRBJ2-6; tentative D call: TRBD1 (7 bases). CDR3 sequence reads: CASSPRGIERGQILSGANVLTF. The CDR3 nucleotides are TGTGCCAGCAGCCCCCGGGGGATCGAGAGGGGGCAAATTCTCTCTGGGGCCAACGTCCTGACTTTC.